The TCR beta chain described here comes from a study of identical twins. V lost 3 bases and J 4 bases, leaving 17 bases between the germline ends. The CDR3 is 16 amino acids. Germline-derived CDR1 and CDR2 are MGHRA and YSYEKL. TCRdb fed the 5' RACE reads into MiXCR, producing one record per CDR3 protein. The table records 1.5 million or so distinct CDR3 sequences, about 30% of them present only once. The V gene is TRBV4-1, the J gene TRBJ2-3; D perhaps matches TRBD2 (6 bases). The TCR originated in a newborn girl in good health. Sequencing was performed on cord blood. The CDR3 region has the DNA TGCGCCAGCAGCCAGGCTAGCGTCCCTCTCGCAGATACGCAGTATTTT. The encoded protein is CASSQASVPLADTQYF.